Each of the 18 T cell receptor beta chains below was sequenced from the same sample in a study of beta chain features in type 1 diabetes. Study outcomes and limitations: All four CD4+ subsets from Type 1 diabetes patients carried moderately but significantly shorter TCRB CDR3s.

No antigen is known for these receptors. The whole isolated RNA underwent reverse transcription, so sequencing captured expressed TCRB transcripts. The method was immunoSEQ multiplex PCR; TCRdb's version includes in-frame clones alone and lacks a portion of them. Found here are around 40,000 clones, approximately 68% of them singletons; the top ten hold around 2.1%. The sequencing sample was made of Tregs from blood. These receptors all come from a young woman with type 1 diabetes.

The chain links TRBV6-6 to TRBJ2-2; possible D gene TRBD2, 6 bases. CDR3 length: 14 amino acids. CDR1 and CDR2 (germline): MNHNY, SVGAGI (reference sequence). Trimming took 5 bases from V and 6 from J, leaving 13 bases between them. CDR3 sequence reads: CASSNWASAGELFF. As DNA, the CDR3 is TGTGCCAGCAGTAACTGGGCTAGCGCCGGGGAGCTGTTTTTT.

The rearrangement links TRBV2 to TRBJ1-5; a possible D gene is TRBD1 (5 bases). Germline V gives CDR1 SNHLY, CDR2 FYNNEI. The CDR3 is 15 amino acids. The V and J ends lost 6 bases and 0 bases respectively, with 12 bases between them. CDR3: CASSLGAVSNQPQHF. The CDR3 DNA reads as TGTGCCAGCAGCCTAGGGGCGGTTAGCAATCAGCCCCAGCATTTT.

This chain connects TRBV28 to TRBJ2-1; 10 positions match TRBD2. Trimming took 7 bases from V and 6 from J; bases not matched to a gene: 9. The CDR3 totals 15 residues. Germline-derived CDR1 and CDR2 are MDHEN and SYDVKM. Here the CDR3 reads CASMKRSSGSNEQFF. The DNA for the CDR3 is TGTGCCAGCATGAAAAGGTCTAGCGGGAGCAATGAGCAGTTCTTC.

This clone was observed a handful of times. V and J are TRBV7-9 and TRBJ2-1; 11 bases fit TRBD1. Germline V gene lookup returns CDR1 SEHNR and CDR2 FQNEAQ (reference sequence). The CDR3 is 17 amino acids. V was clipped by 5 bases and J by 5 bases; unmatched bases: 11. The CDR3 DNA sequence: TGTGCCAGCAGCCGGCGCCGGGACAGGGGGTCTAACAATGAGCAGTTCTTC. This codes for CASSRRRDRGSNNEQFF.

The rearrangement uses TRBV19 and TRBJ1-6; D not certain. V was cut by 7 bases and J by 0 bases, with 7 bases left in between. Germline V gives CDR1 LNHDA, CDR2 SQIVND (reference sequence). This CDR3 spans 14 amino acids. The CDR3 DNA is TGTGCCAGTACGGAGAGCTCCTATAATTCACCCCTCCACTTT. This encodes CASTESSYNSPLHF.

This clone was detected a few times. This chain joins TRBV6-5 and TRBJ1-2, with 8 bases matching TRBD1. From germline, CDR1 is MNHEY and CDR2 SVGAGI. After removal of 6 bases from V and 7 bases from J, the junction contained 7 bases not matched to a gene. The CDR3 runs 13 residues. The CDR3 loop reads CASSPRTGLGYTF. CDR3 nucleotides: TGTGCCAGCAGCCCCCGGACAGGGCTTGGCTACACCTTC.

CDR3 amino acids: CASTPFGTTTYEQYF. The CDR3, as DNA: TGTGCCAGCACCCCTTTTGGGACTACGACCTACGAGCAGTACTTC. V is TRBV28 and J is TRBJ2-7, with 7 bases lining up with TRBD2. V was pared by 7 bases and J by 2 bases, with 11 bases of the junction left unmatched. Germline V CDR1 and CDR2: MDHEN, SYDVKM. The CDR3 runs 15 residues.

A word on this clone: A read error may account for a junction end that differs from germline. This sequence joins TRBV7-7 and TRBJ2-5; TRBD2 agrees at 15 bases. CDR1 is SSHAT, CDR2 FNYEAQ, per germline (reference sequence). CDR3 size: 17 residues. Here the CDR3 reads CASSLVGLAGGSETQYF. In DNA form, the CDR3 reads TGTGCTAGCAGCTTAGTGGGACTAGCGGGAGGCTCGGAGACCCAGTACTTC.

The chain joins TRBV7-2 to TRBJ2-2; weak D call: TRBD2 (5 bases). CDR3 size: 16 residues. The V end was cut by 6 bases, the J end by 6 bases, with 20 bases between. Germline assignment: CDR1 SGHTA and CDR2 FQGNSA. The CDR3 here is CASRRAAGWASGELFF. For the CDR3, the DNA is TGTGCCAGCAGACGAGCTGCGGGTTGGGCTTCCGGGGAGCTGTTTTTT.

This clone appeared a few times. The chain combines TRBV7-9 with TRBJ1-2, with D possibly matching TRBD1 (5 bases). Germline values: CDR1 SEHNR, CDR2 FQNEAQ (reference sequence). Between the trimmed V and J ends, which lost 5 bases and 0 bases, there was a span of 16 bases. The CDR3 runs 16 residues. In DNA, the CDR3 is TGTGCCAGCAGCCGGACTACAGGAAATGCTAACTATGGCTACACCTTC. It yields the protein CASSRTTGNANYGYTF.

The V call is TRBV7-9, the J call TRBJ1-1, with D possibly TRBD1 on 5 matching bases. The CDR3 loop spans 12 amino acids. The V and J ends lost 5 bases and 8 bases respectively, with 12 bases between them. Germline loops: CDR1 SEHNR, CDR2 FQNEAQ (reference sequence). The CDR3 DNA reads TGTGCCAGCAGCCCACGACAGAACGAAGCTTTCTTT. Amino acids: CASSPRQNEAFF.

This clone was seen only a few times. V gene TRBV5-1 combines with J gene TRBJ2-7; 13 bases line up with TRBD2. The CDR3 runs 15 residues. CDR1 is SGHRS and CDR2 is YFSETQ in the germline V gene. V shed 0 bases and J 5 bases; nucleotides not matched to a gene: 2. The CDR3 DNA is TGCGCCAGCAGCTTGGAGGGACTAGCGGGAAACGAGCAGTACTTC. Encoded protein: CASSLEGLAGNEQYF.

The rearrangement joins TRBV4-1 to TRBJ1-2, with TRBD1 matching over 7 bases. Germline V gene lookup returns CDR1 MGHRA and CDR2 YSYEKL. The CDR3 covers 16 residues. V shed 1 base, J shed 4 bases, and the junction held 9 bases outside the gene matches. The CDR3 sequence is CASSQGGRDSSYGYTF. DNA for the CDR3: TGCGCCAGCAGCCAAGGGGGCCGGGACAGTAGCTATGGCTACACCTTC.

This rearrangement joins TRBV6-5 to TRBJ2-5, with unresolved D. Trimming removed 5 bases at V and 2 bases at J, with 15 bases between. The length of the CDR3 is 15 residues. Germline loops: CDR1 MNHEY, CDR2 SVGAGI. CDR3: CASSPPGSPQETQYF. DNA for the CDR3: TGTGCCAGCAGTCCCCCGGGTTCCCCACAAGAGACCCAGTACTTC.

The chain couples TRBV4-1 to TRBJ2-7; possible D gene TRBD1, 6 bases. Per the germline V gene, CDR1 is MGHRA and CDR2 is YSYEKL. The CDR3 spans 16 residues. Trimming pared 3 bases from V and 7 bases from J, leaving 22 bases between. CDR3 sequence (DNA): TGCGCCAGCAGCCACCCAGCCGGCGCAGGGGCTCGGGAGCAGTACTTC. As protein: CASSHPAGAGAREQYF.

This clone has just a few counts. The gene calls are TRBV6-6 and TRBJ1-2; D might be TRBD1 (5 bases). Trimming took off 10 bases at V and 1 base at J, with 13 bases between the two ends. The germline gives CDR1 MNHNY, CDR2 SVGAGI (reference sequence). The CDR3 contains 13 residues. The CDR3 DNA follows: TGTGCCACCCGGACATTAGATAACTATGGCTACACCTTC. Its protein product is CATRTLDNYGYTF.

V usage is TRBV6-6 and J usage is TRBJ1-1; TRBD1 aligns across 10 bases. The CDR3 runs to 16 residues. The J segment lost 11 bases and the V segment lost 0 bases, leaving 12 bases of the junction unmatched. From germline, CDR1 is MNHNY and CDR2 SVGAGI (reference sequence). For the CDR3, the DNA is TGTGCCAGCAGTTACTCCAATCCAGACAGGGGGCGAGGTGCTTTCTTT. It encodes CASSYSNPDRGRGAFF.

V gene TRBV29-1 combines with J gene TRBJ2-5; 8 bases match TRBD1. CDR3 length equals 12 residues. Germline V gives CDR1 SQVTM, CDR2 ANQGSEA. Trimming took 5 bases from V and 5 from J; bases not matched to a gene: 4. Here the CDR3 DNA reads TGCAGCGTTCGAAGACAGGGGGAGACCCAGTACTTC. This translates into CSVRRQGETQYF.